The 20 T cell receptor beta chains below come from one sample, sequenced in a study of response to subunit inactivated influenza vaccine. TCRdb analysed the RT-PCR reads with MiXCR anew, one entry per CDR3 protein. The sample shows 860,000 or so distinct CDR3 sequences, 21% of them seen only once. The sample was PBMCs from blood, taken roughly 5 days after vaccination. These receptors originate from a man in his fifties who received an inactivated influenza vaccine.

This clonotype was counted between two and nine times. In nucleotides, the CDR3 is TGTGCCAGCAGCCCCCGTGGAGGGTGGACTGAAGCTTTCTTT. Amino acid sequence: CASSPRGGWTEAFF. This chain links TRBV7-2 with TRBJ1-1, with unresolved D. The CDR3 loop spans 14 amino acids. Trimming cost V 5 bases and J 5 bases, with 15 bases left between them. In germline, CDR1 is SGHTA, CDR2 FQGNSA.

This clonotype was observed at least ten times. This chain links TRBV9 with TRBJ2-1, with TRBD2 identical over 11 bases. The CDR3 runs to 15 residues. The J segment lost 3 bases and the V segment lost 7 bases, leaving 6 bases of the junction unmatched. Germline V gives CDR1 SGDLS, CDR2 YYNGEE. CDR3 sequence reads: CASSGTSGFYNEQFF. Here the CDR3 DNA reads TGTGCCAGCTCGGGGACTAGCGGATTCTACAATGAGCAGTTCTTC.

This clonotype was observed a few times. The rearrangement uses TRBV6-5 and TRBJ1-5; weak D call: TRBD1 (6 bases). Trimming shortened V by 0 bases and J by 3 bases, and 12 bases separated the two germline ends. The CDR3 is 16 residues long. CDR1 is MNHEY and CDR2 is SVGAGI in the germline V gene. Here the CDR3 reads CASSYSRGSINQPQHF. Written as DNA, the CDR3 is TGTGCCAGCAGTTACTCGAGGGGGAGTATCAATCAGCCCCAGCATTTT.

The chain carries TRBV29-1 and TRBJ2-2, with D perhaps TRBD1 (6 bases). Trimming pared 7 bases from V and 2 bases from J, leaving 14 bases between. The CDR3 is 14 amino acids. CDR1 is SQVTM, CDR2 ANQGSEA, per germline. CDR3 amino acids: CSASGTSNTGELFF. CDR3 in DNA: TGCAGCGCCTCCGGGACATCTAACACCGGGGAGCTGTTTTTT.

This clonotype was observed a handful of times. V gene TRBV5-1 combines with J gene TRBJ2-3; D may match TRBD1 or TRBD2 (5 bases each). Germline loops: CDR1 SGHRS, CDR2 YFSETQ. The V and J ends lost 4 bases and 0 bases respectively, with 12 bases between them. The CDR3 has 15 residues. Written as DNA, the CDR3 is TGCGCCAGCAGCCGGGACGGGTCTAGCACAGATACGCAGTATTTT. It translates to CASSRDGSSTDTQYF.

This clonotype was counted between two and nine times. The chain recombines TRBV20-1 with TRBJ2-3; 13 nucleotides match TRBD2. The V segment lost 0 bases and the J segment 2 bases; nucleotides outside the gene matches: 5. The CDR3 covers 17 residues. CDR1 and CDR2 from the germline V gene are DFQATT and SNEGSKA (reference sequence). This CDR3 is CSARDPGTSGATDTQYF. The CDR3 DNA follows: TGCAGTGCTAGAGATCCCGGGACTAGCGGGGCCACAGATACGCAGTATTTT.

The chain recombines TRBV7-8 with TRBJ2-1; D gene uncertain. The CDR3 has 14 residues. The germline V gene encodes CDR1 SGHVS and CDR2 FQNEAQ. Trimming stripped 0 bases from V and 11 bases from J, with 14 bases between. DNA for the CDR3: TGTGCCAGCAGCTTAGCGAGTATGCGTGACAAGCAGTTCTTC. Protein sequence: CASSLASMRDKQFF. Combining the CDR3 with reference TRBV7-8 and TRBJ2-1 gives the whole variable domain GAGVSQSPRYKVAKRGQDVALRCDPISGHVSLFWYQQALGQGPEFLTYFQNEAQLDKSGLPSDRFFAERPEGSVSTLKIQRTQQEDSAVYLCASSLASMRDKQFFGPGTRLTVL.

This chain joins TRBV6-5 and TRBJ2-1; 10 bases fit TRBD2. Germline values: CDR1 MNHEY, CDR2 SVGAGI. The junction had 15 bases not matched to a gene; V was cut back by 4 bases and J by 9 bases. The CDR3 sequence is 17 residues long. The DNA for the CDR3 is TGTGCCAGCAGTTCCCCAGTTCTAGCGGGAGCTGCGGTTGAGCAGTTCTTC. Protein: CASSSPVLAGAAVEQFF.

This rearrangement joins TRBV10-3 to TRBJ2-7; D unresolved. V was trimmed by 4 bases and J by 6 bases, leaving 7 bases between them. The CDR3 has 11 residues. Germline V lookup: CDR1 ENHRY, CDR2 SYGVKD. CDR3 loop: CAISASIEQYF. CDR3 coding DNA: TGTGCCATCAGTGCCAGTATCGAGCAGTACTTC.

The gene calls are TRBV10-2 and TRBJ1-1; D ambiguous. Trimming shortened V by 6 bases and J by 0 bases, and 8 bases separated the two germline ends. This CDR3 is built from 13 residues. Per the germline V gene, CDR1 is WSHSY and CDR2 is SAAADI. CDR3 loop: CASSDLMNTEAFF. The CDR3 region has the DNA TGCGCCAGCAGCGACTTGATGAACACTGAAGCTTTCTTT.

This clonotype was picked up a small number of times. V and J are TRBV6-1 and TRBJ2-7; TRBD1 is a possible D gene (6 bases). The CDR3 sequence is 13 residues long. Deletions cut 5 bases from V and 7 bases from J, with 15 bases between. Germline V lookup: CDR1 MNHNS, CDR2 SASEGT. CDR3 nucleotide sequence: TGTGCCAGCAGTACCTTCCCGGGGACAGAGCAGTACTTC. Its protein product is CASSTFPGTEQYF.

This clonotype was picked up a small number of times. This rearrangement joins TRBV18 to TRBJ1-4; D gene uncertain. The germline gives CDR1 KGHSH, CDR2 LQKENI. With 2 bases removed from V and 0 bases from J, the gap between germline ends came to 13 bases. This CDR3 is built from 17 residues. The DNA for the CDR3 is TGTGCCAGCTCACCAGGTGTTATGACCGCAACTAATGAAAAACTGTTTTTT. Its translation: CASSPGVMTATNEKLFF. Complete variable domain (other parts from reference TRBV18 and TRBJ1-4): NAGVMQNPRHLVRRRGQEARLRCSPMKGHSHVYWYRQLPEEGLKFMVYLQKENIIDESGMPKERFSAEFPKEGPSILRIQQVVRGDSAAYFCASSPGVMTATNEKLFFGSGTQLSVL.

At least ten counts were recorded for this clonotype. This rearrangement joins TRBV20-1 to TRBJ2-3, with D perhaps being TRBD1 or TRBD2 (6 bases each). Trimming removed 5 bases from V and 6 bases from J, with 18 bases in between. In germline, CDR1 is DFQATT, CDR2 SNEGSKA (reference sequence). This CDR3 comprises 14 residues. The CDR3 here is CSAETGANMDTQYF. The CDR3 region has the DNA TGCAGTGCTGAAACGGGGGCGAACATGGATACGCAGTATTTT.

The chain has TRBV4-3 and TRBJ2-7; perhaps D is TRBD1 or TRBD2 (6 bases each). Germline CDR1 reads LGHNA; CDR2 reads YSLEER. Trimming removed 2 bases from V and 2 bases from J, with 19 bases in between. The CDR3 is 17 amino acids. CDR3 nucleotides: TGCGCCAGCAGCCAACTAAGCATGGAGGGGGAAGCCTACGAGCAGTACTTC. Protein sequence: CASSQLSMEGEAYEQYF.

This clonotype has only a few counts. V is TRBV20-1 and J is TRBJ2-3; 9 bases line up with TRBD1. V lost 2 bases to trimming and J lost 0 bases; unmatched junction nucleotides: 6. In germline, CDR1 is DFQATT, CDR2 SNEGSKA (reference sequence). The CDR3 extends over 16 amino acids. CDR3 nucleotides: TGCAGTGCTAGATCGATACAGGGGGCTAGCACAGATACGCAGTATTTT. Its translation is CSARSIQGASTDTQYF.

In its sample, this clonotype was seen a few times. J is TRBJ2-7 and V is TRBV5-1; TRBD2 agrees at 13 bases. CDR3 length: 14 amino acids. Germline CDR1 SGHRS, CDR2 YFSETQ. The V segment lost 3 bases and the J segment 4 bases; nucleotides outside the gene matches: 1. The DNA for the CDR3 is TGCGCCAGCAGCTGGACTAGCGGGAGATACGAGCAGTACTTC. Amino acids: CASSWTSGRYEQYF.

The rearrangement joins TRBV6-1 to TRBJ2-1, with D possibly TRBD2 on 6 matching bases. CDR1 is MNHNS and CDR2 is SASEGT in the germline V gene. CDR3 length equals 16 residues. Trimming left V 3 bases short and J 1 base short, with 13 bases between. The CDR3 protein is CASSDPGGASYNEQFF. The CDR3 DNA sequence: TGTGCCAGCAGTGACCCTGGCGGGGCTTCCTACAATGAGCAGTTCTTC.

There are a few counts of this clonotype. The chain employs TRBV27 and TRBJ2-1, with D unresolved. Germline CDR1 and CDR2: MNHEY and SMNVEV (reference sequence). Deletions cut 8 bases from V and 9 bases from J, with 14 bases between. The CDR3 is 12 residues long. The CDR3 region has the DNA TGTGCCAGCGGGTATCGAGGCGGTGAGCAGTTCTTC. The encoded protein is CASGYRGGEQFF.

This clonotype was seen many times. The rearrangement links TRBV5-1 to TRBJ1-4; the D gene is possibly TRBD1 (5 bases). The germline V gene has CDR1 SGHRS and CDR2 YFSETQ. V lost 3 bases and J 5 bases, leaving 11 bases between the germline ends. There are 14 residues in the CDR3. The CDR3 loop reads CASSSGQPNEKLFF. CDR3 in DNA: TGCGCCAGCAGCTCGGGGCAGCCGAATGAAAAACTGTTTTTT. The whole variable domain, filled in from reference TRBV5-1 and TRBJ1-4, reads KAGVTQTPRYLIKTRGQQVTLSCSPISGHRSVSWYQQTPGQGLQFLFEYFSETQRNKGNFPGRFSGRQFSNSRSEMNVSTLELGDSALYLCASSSGQPNEKLFFGSGTQLSVL.

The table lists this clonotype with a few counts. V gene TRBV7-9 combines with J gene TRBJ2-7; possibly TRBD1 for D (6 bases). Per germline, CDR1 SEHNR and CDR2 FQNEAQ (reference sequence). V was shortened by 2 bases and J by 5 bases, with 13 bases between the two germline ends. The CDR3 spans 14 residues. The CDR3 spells CASSLRLRGHEQYF. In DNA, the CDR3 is TGTGCCAGCAGCTTACGGCTCAGGGGACACGAGCAGTACTTC.